Presented here are 22 T cell receptor beta chains from one specimen sequenced in a study of blood T cell repertoires in COVID-19. The protocol was immunoSEQ multiplex PCR, while the TCRdb copy is restricted to in-frame clones and leaves out a portion. The sample yields more than 85,000 clones, around 79% seen once. Sequencing was done on a sample of peripheral blood. These TCRs come from a woman of 80 years or more with active or convalescent COVID-19.

This clone was found many times. The chain couples TRBV7-9 to TRBJ1-6; 9 nucleotides line up with TRBD1. The V gene's germline CDR1 is SEHNR and CDR2 FQNEAQ (reference sequence). There are 18 residues in the CDR3. J gave up 6 bases and V 3 bases, and 12 bases lay outside the gene matches. The CDR3 sequence: CASSFGPDRGKSNSPLHF. In DNA, the CDR3 is TGTGCCAGCAGCTTCGGTCCGGACAGGGGCAAGAGTAATTCACCCCTCCACTTT. Based on the CDR3 plus reference TRBV7-9 and TRBJ1-6, the full variable domain is DTGVSQNPRHKITKRGQNVTFRCDPISEHNRLYWYRQTLGQGPEFLTYFQNEAQLEKSRLLSDRFSAERPKGSFSTLEIQRTEQGDSAMYLCASSFGPDRGKSNSPLHFGNGTRLTVT.

V and J are TRBV4-1 and TRBJ2-1, with 14 bases lining up with TRBD2. The CDR3 extends over 17 amino acids. The germline V gene has CDR1 MGHRA and CDR2 YSYEKL. V trimming: 4 bases; J trimming: 4 bases; junction bases outside the gene matches: 6. The CDR3 coding sequence is TGCGCCAGCAGCCCCCAGGGACTAGCGGGAGAGTACAATGAGCAGTTCTTC. Protein product: CASSPQGLAGEYNEQFF.

This clone was detected a few times. The rearrangement joins TRBV7-2 to TRBJ2-7; 7 positions agree with TRBD2. This CDR3 spans 15 amino acids. V shed 4 bases and J 0 bases; nucleotides not matched to a gene: 6. From germline, CDR1 is SGHTA and CDR2 FQGNSA. Here the CDR3 reads CASSYYGGSSYEQYF. In nucleotides, the CDR3 is TGTGCCAGCAGCTACTATGGCGGGAGCTCCTACGAGCAGTACTTC.

The chain has TRBV5-4 and TRBJ1-6; 9 bases fit TRBD1. Germline trimming cut 4 bases from V and 10 bases from J; bases unmatched to any gene: 9. The CDR3 runs 15 residues. Germline-derived CDR1 and CDR2 are SGHNT and YYREEE (reference sequence). The CDR3 protein is CASSVGTGLWSPLHF. The CDR3 nucleotides are TGTGCCAGCAGCGTCGGGACAGGGCTCTGGTCACCCCTCCACTTT.

This chain connects TRBV30 to TRBJ2-7; D is unclear. Trimming removed 0 bases from V and 2 bases from J, with 11 bases in between. This CDR3 contains 14 residues. Germline assignment: CDR1 GTSNPN and CDR2 SVGIG (reference sequence). In DNA, the CDR3 is TGTGCCTGGAGTGTTAACCAGGCTACCTACGAGCAGTACTTC. Protein sequence: CAWSVNQATYEQYF.

This chain joins TRBV24-1 and TRBJ2-3; possibly TRBD2 for D (6 bases). This CDR3 is built from 16 residues. The germline CDR1 and CDR2 sequences are KGHDR and SFDVKD. V dropped 1 base and J dropped 2 bases, with 12 bases sitting between them. The CDR3 sequence is CATSDFSRGFTDTQYF. CDR3 DNA sequence: TGTGCCACCAGTGATTTTAGTCGGGGGTTCACAGATACGCAGTATTTT.

V gene TRBV7-3 combines with J gene TRBJ2-3, with TRBD2 matching over 12 bases. V was pared by 2 bases and J by 6 bases, with 6 bases of the junction left unmatched. The CDR3 covers 16 residues. The germline V gene encodes CDR1 SGHTA and CDR2 FQGTGA. This CDR3 is CASSLRLAGVSDTQYF. The CDR3 DNA reads as TGTGCCAGCAGCTTACGACTAGCGGGAGTATCGGATACGCAGTATTTT.

The table lists this clone with a few counts. V is TRBV9 and J is TRBJ2-1; TRBD1 is a possible D gene (5 bases). CDR3 size: 15 residues. Germline lookup yields CDR1 SGDLS and CDR2 YYNGEE. V lost 0 bases to trimming and J lost 1 base, with 8 bases between them. The chain's CDR3 is CASSVARASYNEQFF. CDR3 nucleotide sequence: TGTGCCAGCAGCGTAGCCAGGGCTTCCTACAATGAGCAGTTCTTC. Variable domain in full (rest from reference TRBV9 and TRBJ2-1): DSGVTQTPKHLITATGQRVTLRCSPRSGDLSVYWYQQSLDQGLQFLIQYYNGEERAKGNILERFSAQQFPDLHSELNLSSLELGDSALYFCASSVARASYNEQFFGPGTRLTVL.

The rearrangement joins TRBV7-8 to TRBJ2-1; TRBD2 matches 12 bases. Germline V gene lookup returns CDR1 SGHVS and CDR2 FQNEAQ. This CDR3 region has 18 residues. The trim removed 1 base at V and 5 bases at J, leaving 9 bases unmatched. This chain's CDR3 is CASSLVTSGSLNHNEQFF. The CDR3, as DNA: TGTGCCAGCAGCTTAGTGACTAGCGGGAGTCTGAACCACAATGAGCAGTTCTTC.

The V gene is TRBV7-6, the J gene TRBJ2-7, with 7 bases that match TRBD1. V dropped 5 bases and J dropped 3; count of bases not matched to a gene: 25. The CDR3 covers 20 residues. The germline gives CDR1 SGHVS, CDR2 FNYEAQ. CDR3 protein: CASSTPPRDRALLVIYEQYF. The CDR3 DNA reads as TGTGCCAGCAGCACACCTCCCCGAGACAGGGCCTTGTTGGTTATCTACGAGCAGTACTTC.

The chain links TRBV21-1 to TRBJ2-5; TRBD2, as called in the table, went unchecked against the DNA. TRBV21-1 is listed as a pseudogene. The CDR3 covers 18 residues. In DNA form, the CDR3 reads TGTGCCAGCAGCATGCCCCTAGCGGGAGGGCTGGGGGAAGAGACCCAGTACTTC. The encoded protein is CASSMPLAGGLGEETQYF.

The chain couples TRBV5-4 to TRBJ2-7; 11 bases align to TRBD2. CDR3 length equals 15 residues. The V gene's germline CDR1 is SGHNT and CDR2 YYREEE (reference sequence). V shed 3 bases and J 1 base; nucleotides not matched to a gene: 3. CDR3 protein: CASSSTSGSSYEQYF. The CDR3 DNA sequence: TGTGCCAGCAGCTCTACTAGCGGGAGTTCCTACGAGCAGTACTTC.

This chain joins TRBV7-3 and TRBJ1-2; 8 nucleotides match TRBD1. Trimming took 2 bases from V and 8 from J; bases not matched to a gene: 4. This CDR3 spans 13 amino acids. The germline CDR1 and CDR2 sequences are SGHTA and FQGTGA. The CDR3 loop reads CASSLDRGVGYTF. As DNA, the CDR3 is TGTGCCAGCAGCTTAGACAGGGGAGTAGGCTACACCTTC.

The V gene is TRBV28, the J gene TRBJ2-7; 10 nucleotides match TRBD2. The CDR3 has 15 residues. J lost 3 bases, V lost 3 bases, and 5 bases had no gene match. Germline V gene lookup returns CDR1 MDHEN and CDR2 SYDVKM. The CDR3 coding sequence is TGTGCCAGCAGTTTGGGGCTAGCGGGAGACTACGAGCAGTACTTC. Its protein product is CASSLGLAGDYEQYF.

V and J are TRBV4-2 and TRBJ2-6; perhaps TRBD1 as D (6 bases). This CDR3 is 17 amino acids long. The V gene lost 6 bases and the J gene lost 2 bases, with 17 bases spanning the gap. Germline values: CDR1 LGHNA, CDR2 YNFKEQ. The CDR3 DNA is TGTGCCAGCAGTCTAGGGGGAGTCGAGGCTGGGGCCAACGTCCTGACTTTC. Translating gives CASSLGGVEAGANVLTF.

This clone has only a few counts. The rearrangement joins TRBV2 to TRBJ2-7, with D possibly TRBD2 on 6 matching bases. With 7 bases removed from V and 0 bases from J, the gap between germline ends came to 13 bases. The V gene's germline CDR1 is SNHLY and CDR2 FYNNEI. CDR3 length equals 14 residues. As DNA, the CDR3 is TGTGCCAGCATTCTAGCGCCCAGCTCCTACGAGCAGTACTTC. Protein sequence: CASILAPSSYEQYF.

The chain links TRBV27 to TRBJ1-5; D not resolved. Trimming left V 2 bases short and J 4 bases short, with 6 bases between. This CDR3 has 13 residues. Per the germline V gene, CDR1 is MNHEY and CDR2 is SMNVEV (reference sequence). CDR3 sequence reads: CASSLGTNQPQHF. The CDR3 nucleotides are TGTGCCAGCAGTTTAGGCACGAATCAGCCCCAGCATTTT.

The chain is built from TRBV6-5 and TRBJ2-4, with 10 positions matching TRBD2. Germline loops: CDR1 MNHEY, CDR2 SVGAGI. CDR3 length: 14 residues. Losses at the gene ends were 7 bases for V and 6 bases for J; bases not matched to a gene: 6. The CDR3 sequence is CASIERGGRNIQYF. Here the CDR3 DNA reads TGTGCCAGCATCGAGCGGGGGGGGAGAAACATTCAGTACTTC.

The chain carries TRBV18 and TRBJ1-2; the D gene is possibly TRBD1 (6 bases). Trimming pared 6 bases from V and 1 base from J, leaving 15 bases between. Germline assignment: CDR1 KGHSH and CDR2 LQKENI. The length of the CDR3 is 15 residues. The CDR3 loop reads CASSPSRTDNYGYTF. The CDR3 bases are TGTGCCAGCTCTCCCTCTCGGACAGATAACTATGGCTACACCTTC.

This clone was observed once. The chain links TRBV2 to TRBJ2-2; TRBD1 agrees at 8 bases. The germline V gene encodes CDR1 SNHLY and CDR2 FYNNEI. The ends lost 4 bases at V and 3 bases at J; junction bases unmatched: 4. The CDR3 has 15 amino acids. CDR3 nucleotides: TGTGCCAGCAGTGGACAGGGGTGGTACACCGGGGAGCTGTTTTTT. Translation gives CASSGQGWYTGELFF. The whole variable domain, remainder taken from reference TRBV2 and TRBJ2-2, is EPEVTQTPSHQVTQMGQEVILRCVPISNHLYFYWYRQILGQKVEFLVSFYNNEISEKSEIFDDQFSVERPDGSNFTLKIRSTKLEDSAMYFCASSGQGWYTGELFFGEGSRLTVL.

The rearrangement links TRBV15 to TRBJ2-1; 14 nucleotides line up with TRBD2. Germline V gives CDR1 LNHNV, CDR2 YYDKDF (reference sequence). Trimming at V came to 0 bases and at J to 7 bases, leaving 2 bases not matched to a gene. This CDR3 comprises 16 residues. The CDR3 DNA follows: TGTGCCACCAGCAGAGACAGACTAGCGGGGGGGAATGAGCAGTTCTTC. This sequence encodes CATSRDRLAGGNEQFF.

This chain uses TRBV7-3 with TRBJ2-7; the match to TRBD1 covers 7 bases. CDR3 length: 12 residues. V shed 2 bases, J shed 8 bases, and the junction held 3 bases outside the gene matches. CDR1 is SGHTA, CDR2 FQGTGA, per germline. In DNA form, the CDR3 reads TGTGCCAGCAGCTTAGGGGACAGAAAGCAGTACTTC. The encoded protein is CASSLGDRKQYF.